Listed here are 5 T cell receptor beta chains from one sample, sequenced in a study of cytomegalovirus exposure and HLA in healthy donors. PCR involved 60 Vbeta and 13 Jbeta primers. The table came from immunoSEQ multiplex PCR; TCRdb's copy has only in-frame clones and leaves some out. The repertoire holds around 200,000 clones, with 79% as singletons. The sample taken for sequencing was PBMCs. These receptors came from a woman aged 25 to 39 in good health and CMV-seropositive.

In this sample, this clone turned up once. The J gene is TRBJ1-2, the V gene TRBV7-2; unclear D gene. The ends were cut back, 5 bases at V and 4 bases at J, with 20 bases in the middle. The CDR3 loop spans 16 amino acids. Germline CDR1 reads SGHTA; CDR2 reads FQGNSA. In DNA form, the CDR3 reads TGTGCCAGCAGCCCACATTCCTCAGGAAGCTCCTATGGCTACACCTTC. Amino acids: CASSPHSSGSSYGYTF.

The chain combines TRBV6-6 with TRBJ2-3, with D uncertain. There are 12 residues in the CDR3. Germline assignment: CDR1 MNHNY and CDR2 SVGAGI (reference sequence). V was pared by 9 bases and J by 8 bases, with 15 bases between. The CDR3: CASSPDSGTQYF. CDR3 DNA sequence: TGTGCCAGTTCTCCTGACTCGGGTACGCAGTATTTT.

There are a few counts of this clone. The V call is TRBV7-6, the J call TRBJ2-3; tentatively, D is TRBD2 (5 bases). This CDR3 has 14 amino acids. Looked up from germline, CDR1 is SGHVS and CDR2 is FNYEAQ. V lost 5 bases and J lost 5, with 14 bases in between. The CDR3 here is CASSPQAVIDTQYF. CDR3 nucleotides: TGTGCCAGCAGCCCCCAAGCGGTCATAGATACGCAGTATTTT.

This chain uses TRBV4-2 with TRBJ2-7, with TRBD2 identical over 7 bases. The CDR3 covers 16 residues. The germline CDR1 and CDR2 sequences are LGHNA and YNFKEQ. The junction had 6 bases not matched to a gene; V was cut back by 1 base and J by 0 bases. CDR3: CASSQVIGGDSYEQYF. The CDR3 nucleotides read TGTGCCAGCAGCCAAGTAATTGGGGGGGACTCCTACGAGCAGTACTTC.

In DNA form, the CDR3 reads TGTGCCACTAGGAATCCGGGACATAACTCCTACGAGCAGTACTTC. Translation: CATRNPGHNSYEQYF. The chain recombines TRBV7-9 with TRBJ2-7; possibly TRBD1 for D (6 bases). This CDR3 contains 15 residues. V shed 10 bases and J shed 0 bases, with 19 bases lying between them. Per the germline V gene, CDR1 is SEHNR and CDR2 is FQNEAQ (reference sequence).